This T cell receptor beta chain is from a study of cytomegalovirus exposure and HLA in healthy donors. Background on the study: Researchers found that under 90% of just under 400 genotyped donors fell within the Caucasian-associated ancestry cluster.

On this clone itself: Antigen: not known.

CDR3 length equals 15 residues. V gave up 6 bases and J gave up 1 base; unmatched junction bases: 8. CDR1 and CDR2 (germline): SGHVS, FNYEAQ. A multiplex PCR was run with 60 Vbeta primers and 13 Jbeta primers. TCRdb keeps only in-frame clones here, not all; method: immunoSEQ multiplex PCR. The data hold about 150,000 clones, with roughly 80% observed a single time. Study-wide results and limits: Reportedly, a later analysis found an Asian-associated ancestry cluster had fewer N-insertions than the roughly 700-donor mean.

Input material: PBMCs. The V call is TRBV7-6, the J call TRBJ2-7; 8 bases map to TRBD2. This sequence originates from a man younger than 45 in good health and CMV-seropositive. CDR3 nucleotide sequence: TGTGCCAGCAGTCCTTTGACTAGCGCATCCTACGAGCAGTACTTC. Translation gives CASSPLTSASYEQYF.